This T cell receptor beta chain was obtained from a study of T cells after yellow fever vaccination. Findings and caveats of the study: Most clones from primary vaccination resurfaced after the booster (approximately 96% CD4, 75% to 90% CD8). High-abundance clonotypes from the bulk population could contaminate FACS-sorted repertoires.

The V gene's germline CDR1 is SGHNT and CDR2 YYREEE (reference sequence). J lost 4 bases, V lost 4 bases, and 7 bases had no gene match. CDR3 length: 17 amino acids. To note about this clonotype: Its antigen is not identified.

In TCRdb, the 5' RACE reads were re-called with MiXCR into one record per CDR3 protein. The sample includes more than 250,000 distinct CDR3 sequences, around 6.8% of them seen just once. Sequenced here: PBMCs, sampled about 49 days after the first yellow fever vaccination. This sequence joins TRBV5-4 and TRBJ2-1, with TRBD2 identical over 14 bases. The TCR sequence derives from a man between 18 and 35 years old who received the YFV17D yellow fever vaccine. The CDR3 sequence is CASSDRTSGGPYNEQFF. In DNA form, the CDR3 reads TGTGCCAGCAGCGATCGGACTAGCGGGGGGCCATACAATGAGCAGTTCTTC.